This TCR beta chain was retrieved from a study of Graves' ophthalmopathy and Graves' hyperthyroidism. RNA served as the template for amplifying TCR beta CDR3 regions. The library came from an HTBI-primed first-round RT-PCR and a second-round multiplex PCR. TCRdb reprocessed the multiplex PCR reads with MiXCR, giving one entry per CDR3 protein. The sample lists around 400,000 distinct CDR3 sequences, 20% to 25% occurring once. As for this clonotype: The final CDR3 position lacks the conserved phenylalanine or tryptophan, pointing to a likely read error.

The sequence derives from a young woman with stable Graves' hyperthyroidism. Sequenced: peripheral blood.

The CDR3 sequence: CRARGRGRETQYL. CDR3 bases: TGCAGGGCTAGGGGTCGTGGGAGGGAGACCCAGTACTTG. The J gene is TRBJ2-5, the V gene TRBV20-1; a weak D match, TRBD2 (6 bases). Germline V CDR1 and CDR2: DFQATT, SNEGSKA (reference sequence). This CDR3 is 13 amino acids long.